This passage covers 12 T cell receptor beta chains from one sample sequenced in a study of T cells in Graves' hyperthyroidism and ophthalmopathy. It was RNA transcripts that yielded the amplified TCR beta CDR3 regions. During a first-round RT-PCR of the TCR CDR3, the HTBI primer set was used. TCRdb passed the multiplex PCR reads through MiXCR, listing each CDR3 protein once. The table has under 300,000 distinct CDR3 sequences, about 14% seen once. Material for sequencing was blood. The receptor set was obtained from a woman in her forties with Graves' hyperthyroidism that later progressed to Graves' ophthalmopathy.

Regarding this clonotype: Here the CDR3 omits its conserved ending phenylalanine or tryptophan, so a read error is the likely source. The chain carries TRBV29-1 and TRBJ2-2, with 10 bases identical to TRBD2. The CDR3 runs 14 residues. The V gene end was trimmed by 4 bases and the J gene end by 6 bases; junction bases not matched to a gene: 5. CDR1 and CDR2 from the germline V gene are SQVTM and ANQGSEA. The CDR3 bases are TGCAGCGTTGCTAGCGGGAGAAAAGCCGGGGAGCTGTTTTGT. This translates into CSVASGRKAGELFC.

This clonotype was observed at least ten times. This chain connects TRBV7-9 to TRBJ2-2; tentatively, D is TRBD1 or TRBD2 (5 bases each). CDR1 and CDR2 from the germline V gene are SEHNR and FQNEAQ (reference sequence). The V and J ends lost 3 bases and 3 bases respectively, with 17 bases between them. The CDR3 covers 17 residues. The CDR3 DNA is TGTGCCAGCAGCTTTAGCGTCCTAGGACACCACACCGGGGAGCTGTTTTTT. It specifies CASSFSVLGHHTGELFF.

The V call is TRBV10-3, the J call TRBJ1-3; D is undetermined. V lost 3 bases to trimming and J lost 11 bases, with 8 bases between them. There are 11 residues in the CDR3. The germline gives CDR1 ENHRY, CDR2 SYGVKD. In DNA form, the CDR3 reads TGTGCCATCAGTGACCCAGAACCCATATATTTT. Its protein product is CAISDPEPIYF.

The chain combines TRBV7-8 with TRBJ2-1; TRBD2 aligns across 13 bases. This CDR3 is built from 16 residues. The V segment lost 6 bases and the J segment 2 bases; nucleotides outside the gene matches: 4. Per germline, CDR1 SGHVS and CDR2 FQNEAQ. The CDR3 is CASRATSGRAYNEQFF. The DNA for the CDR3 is TGTGCCAGCAGAGCCACTAGCGGGAGGGCCTACAATGAGCAGTTCTTC.

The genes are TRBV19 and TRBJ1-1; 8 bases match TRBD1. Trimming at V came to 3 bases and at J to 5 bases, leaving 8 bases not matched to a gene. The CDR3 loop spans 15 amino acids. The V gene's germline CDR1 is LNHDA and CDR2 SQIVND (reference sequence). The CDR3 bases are TGTGCCAGTAGTATTATGGGGACAGGAGGAACTGAAGCTTTCTTT. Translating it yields CASSIMGTGGTEAFF.

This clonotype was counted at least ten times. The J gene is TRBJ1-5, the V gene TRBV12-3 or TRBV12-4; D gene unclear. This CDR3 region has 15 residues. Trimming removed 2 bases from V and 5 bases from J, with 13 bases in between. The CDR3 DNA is TGTGCCAGCAGTTTAAGAAGGCGGAGAGATCAGCCCCAGCATTTT. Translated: CASSLRRRRDQPQHF.

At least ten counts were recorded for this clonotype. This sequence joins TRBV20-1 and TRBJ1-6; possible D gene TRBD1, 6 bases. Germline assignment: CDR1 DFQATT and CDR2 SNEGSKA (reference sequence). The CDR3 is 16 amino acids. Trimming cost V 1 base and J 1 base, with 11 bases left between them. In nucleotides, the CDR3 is TGCAGTGCTAGAGTGGGGGGCGGGTCCTATAATTCACCCCTCCACTTT. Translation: CSARVGGGSYNSPLHF.

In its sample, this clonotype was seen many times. The CDR3: CASSQEPGVGYGYTF. Written as DNA, the CDR3 is TGCGCCAGCAGCCAAGAGCCAGGGGTGGGCTATGGCTACACCTTC. This chain links TRBV4-1 with TRBJ1-2; maybe TRBD1 (6 bases). Germline V gives CDR1 MGHRA, CDR2 YSYEKL. Trimming took 0 bases from V and 4 from J, leaving 12 bases between them. CDR3 length: 15 amino acids.

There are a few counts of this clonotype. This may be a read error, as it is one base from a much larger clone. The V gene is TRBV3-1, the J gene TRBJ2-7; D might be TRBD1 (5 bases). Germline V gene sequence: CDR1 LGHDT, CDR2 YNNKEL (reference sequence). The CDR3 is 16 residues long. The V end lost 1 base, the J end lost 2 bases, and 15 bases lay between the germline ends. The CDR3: CASSQGGRGPPYEQYF. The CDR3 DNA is TGTGCCAGCAGCCAAGGTGGAAGGGGCCCCCCCTACGAGCAGTACTTC.

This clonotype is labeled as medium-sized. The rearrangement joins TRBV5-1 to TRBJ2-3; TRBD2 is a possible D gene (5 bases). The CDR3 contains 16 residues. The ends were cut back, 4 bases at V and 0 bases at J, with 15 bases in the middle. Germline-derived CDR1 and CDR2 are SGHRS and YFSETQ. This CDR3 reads CASSPTADSSTDTQYF. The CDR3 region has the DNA TGCGCCAGCAGCCCAACTGCGGACTCTAGCACAGATACGCAGTATTTT.

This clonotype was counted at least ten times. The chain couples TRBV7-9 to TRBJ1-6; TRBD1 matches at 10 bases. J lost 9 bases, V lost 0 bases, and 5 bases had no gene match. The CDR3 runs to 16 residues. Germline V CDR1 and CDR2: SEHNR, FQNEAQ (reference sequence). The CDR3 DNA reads TGTGCCAGCAGCTTAGCGGGACAGGGGTGGTTTTCACCCCTCCACTTT. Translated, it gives CASSLAGQGWFSPLHF.

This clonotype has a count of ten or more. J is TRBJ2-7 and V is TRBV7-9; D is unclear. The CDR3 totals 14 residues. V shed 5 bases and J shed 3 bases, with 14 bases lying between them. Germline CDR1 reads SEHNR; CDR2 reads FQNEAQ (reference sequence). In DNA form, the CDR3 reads TGTGCCAGCAGCCTTATTGATTCAAACTACGAGCAGTACTTC. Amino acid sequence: CASSLIDSNYEQYF.